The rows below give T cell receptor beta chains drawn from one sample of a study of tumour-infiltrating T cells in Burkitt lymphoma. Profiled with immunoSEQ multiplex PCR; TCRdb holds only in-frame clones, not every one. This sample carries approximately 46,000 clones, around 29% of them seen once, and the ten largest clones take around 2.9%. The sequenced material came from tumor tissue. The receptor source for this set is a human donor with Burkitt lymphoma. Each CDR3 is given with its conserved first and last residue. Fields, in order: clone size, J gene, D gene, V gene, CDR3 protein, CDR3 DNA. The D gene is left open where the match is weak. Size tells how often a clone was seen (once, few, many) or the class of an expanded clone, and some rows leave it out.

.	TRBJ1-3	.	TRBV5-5	CASSTLGLSGNTIYF	TGTGCCAGCAGCACTCTGGGCCTCTCTGGAAACACCATATATTTT
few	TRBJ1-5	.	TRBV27	CASRPRGDTYQPQHF	TGTGCCAGCAGACCGCGGGGGGACACCTATCAGCCCCAGCATTTT
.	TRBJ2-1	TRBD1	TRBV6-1	CASSEIRTGWVNEQFF	TGTGCCAGCAGTGAGATCAGGACAGGATGGGTCAATGAGCAGTTCTTC
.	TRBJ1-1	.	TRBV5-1	CASSSGYRAEAFF	TGCGCCAGCAGCTCAGGTTATCGGGCTGAAGCTTTCTTT
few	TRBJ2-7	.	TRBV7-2	CASSRYDRTDEQYF	TGTGCCAGCAGCCGATACGACAGGACCGACGAGCAGTACTTC
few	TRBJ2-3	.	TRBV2	CASKRARGTDTQYF	TGTGCATCAAAGCGGGCTCGGGGCACAGATACGCAGTATTTT
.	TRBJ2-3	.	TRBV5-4	CASSSSYHGDTQYF	TGTGCCAGCAGCTCCTCTTACCATGGAGATACGCAGTATTTT
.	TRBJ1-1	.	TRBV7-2	CASSASSGYMNTEAFF	TGTGCCAGCAGCGCCTCCTCGGGGTACATGAACACTGAAGCTTTCTTT
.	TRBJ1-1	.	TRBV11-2	CASSLAGNTEAFF	TGTGCCAGCAGCTTAGCGGGGAACACTGAAGCTTTCTTT
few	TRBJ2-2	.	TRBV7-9	CASSLGKGASTGELFF	TGTGCCAGCAGCTTAGGGAAGGGAGCATCCACCGGGGAGCTGTTTTTT
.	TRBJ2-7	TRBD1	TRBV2	CASFYPGGDYEQYF	TGTGCCAGCTTTTACCCAGGGGGCGACTACGAGCAGTACTTC
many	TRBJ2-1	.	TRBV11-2	CASSLGVTGREQFF	TGTGCCAGCAGCTTAGGCGTTACAGGAAGGGAGCAGTTCTTC
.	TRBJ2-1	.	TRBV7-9	CASRSQGSYNEQFF	TGTGCCAGCAGATCTCAGGGTTCCTACAATGAGCAGTTCTTC
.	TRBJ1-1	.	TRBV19	CASSPTGLGTEAFF	TGTGCCAGTAGCCCCACGGGCTTGGGCACTGAAGCTTTCTTT
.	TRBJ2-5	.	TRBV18	CASSGGPQETQYF	TGTGCCAGCTCCGGGGGGCCCCAGGAGACCCAGTACTTC
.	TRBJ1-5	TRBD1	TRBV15	CATSRDRDDQPQHF	TGTGCCACCAGCAGGGACAGGGATGATCAGCCCCAGCATTTT
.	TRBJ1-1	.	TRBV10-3	CAIRRGGDNTEAFF	TGTGCCATCAGGCGCGGGGGCGACAACACTGAAGCTTTCTTT
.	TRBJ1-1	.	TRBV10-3	CATKMGAIDSNTEAFF	TGTGCCACCAAGATGGGGGCGATCGATTCGAACACTGAAGCTTTCTTT
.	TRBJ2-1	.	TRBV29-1	CSVEGLDNNEQFF	TGCAGCGTTGAAGGGTTAGATAACAATGAGCAGTTCTTC
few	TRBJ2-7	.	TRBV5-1	CASGRVGGDEQYF	TGCGCCAGCGGGAGAGTCGGGGGCGACGAGCAGTACTTC
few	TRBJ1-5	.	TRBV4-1	CASSQVTGNQPQHF	TGCGCCAGCAGCCAAGTGACAGGCAATCAGCCCCAGCATTTT
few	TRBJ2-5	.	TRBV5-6	CASSSDAGGDETQYF	TGTGCCAGCAGCTCCGATGCAGGGGGGGACGAGACCCAGTACTTC
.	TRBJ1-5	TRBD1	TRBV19	CASSMVGGVRNQPQHF	TGTGCCAGTAGTATGGTAGGGGGCGTCCGCAATCAGCCCCAGCATTTT
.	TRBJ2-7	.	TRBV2	CASSGDQGEQYF	TGTGCCAGCAGTGGGGACCAGGGGGAGCAGTACTTC
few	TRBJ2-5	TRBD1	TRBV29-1	CSACRDRGRETQYF	TGCAGCGCTTGCCGGGACAGGGGAAGAGAGACCCAGTACTTC
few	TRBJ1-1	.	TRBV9	CASSSEGLTEAFF	TGTGCCAGCAGTTCGGAGGGGCTCACTGAAGCTTTCTTT
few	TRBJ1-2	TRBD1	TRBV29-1	CSVGPDRGEVYGYTF	TGCAGCGTCGGGCCCGACAGGGGTGAAGTCTATGGCTACACCTTC
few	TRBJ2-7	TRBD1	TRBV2	CASRPETGTYEQYF	TGTGCCAGCAGACCTGAGACAGGGACCTACGAGCAGTACTTC
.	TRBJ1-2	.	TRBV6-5	CASSYSEGIDGYTF	TGTGCCAGCAGTTACAGCGAGGGAATCGATGGCTACACCTTC
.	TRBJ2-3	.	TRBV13	CASSASLRTQYF	TGTGCCAGCAGCGCCTCATTGCGGACGCAGTATTTT
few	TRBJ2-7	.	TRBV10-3	CATRGQGEQYF	TGTGCCACCCGGGGGCAGGGAGAGCAGTACTTC
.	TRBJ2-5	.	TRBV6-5	CASGETQYF	TGTGCCAGCGGGGAGACCCAGTACTTC
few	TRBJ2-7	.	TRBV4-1	CASSPGSSYEQYF	TGCGCCAGCAGCCCAGGGAGCTCCTACGAGCAGTACTTC